The rows below give T cell receptor beta chains drawn from one sample of a study of T cell changes during pregnancy in multiple sclerosis. Sequencing was performed with immunoSEQ multiplex PCR; in TCRdb, only in-frame clones are kept and a portion is missing. This repertoire shows 43,000 or so clones, approximately 91% found once; its top ten account for roughly 1.4%. The sequenced sample was PBMCs (not recorded whether the cells were cultured). The receptors were sampled from a female donor with multiple sclerosis, enrolled in a pregnancy study. The CDR3 runs from the conserved cysteine through the conserved F or W. The order of the fields is D gene, J gene, V gene, clone size, CDR3 DNA, CDR3 protein. The D gene is left open where the match is weak. Not all rows give a size; the values are once, few, many and, for expanded clones, a class.

d_gene: NA
j_gene: TRBJ1-5
v_gene: TRBV19
abundance: few
CDR3nt: TGTGCCAGTAGTATTGGGACAAGCAATCAGCCCCAGCATTTT
CDR3aa: CASSIGTSNQPQHF

d_gene: NA
j_gene: TRBJ2-7
v_gene: TRBV7-3
abundance: NA
CDR3nt: TGTGCCAGCAGCTTAGGCGGAACCTACGAGCAGTACTTC
CDR3aa: CASSLGGTYEQYF

d_gene: NA
j_gene: TRBJ2-3
v_gene: TRBV2
abundance: NA
CDR3nt: TGTGCCAGCAGTGAGGGTGCGGGACAAAAAGATACGCAGTATTTT
CDR3aa: CASSEGAGQKDTQYF

d_gene: NA
j_gene: TRBJ1-5
v_gene: TRBV21-1
abundance: NA
CDR3nt: TGTGCCAGCAGAATGCCCGGACAGGGGGAGCAGCCCCAGCATTTT
CDR3aa: CASRMPGQGEQPQHF

d_gene: NA
j_gene: TRBJ1-3
v_gene: TRBV5-1
abundance: NA
CDR3nt: TGCGCCAGCAGCTTGGTTGGGGGCTCTGGAAACACCATATATTTT
CDR3aa: CASSLVGGSGNTIYF

d_gene: TRBD2
j_gene: TRBJ2-3
v_gene: TRBV25-1
abundance: NA
CDR3nt: TGTGCCAGCAGTGAGGGACGGGAGGGCCATGTAGATACGCAGTATTTT
CDR3aa: CASSEGREGHVDTQYF

d_gene: NA
j_gene: TRBJ2-7
v_gene: TRBV5-1
abundance: NA
CDR3nt: TGCGCCAGCAGAGCGGAGGTTGCCCTGCGGGAGCAGTACTTC
CDR3aa: CASRAEVALREQYF

d_gene: NA
j_gene: TRBJ1-1
v_gene: TRBV6-6
abundance: NA
CDR3nt: TGTGCCAGCAGTTACTCAGTAAAGAACACTGAAGCTTTCTTT
CDR3aa: CASSYSVKNTEAFF

d_gene: TRBD2
j_gene: TRBJ2-1
v_gene: TRBV4-1
abundance: NA
CDR3nt: TGCGCCATCCCGGGACTAGCGGGCCCCAGCTCCTACAATGAGCAGTTCTTC
CDR3aa: CAIPGLAGPSSYNEQFF

d_gene: TRBD1
j_gene: TRBJ1-2
v_gene: TRBV11-2
abundance: NA
CDR3nt: TGTGCCAGCAGCCCAAGACAGGGCGGTGGTATGGGCTACACCTTC
CDR3aa: CASSPRQGGGMGYTF

d_gene: NA
j_gene: TRBJ1-2
v_gene: TRBV19
abundance: NA
CDR3nt: TGTGCCAGTAGTATCGGGAGTTCCTATGGCTACACCTTC
CDR3aa: CASSIGSSYGYTF

d_gene: TRBD1
j_gene: TRBJ1-1
v_gene: TRBV19
abundance: NA
CDR3nt: TGTGCCAGTAGTGTCCCACAGGGGGCGCTTCTGAATGAAGCTTTCTTT
CDR3aa: CASSVPQGALLNEAFF

d_gene: NA
j_gene: TRBJ2-2
v_gene: TRBV19
abundance: NA
CDR3nt: TGTGCCAGTACCATAGGTGTAGAGGGCGCCAGACTTTCGAACACCGGGGAGCTGTTTTTT
CDR3aa: CASTIGVEGARLSNTGELFF

d_gene: TRBD1
j_gene: TRBJ1-3
v_gene: TRBV10-3
abundance: once
CDR3nt: TGTGCCATCCGACCTACAGGGGCCTCTGGAAACACCATATATTTT
CDR3aa: CAIRPTGASGNTIYF

d_gene: TRBD2
j_gene: TRBJ2-1
v_gene: TRBV4-3
abundance: NA
CDR3nt: TGCGCCAGCAGCCAAGATGGTGGGAGGGCTAGCAGTTACAATGAGCAGTTCTTC
CDR3aa: CASSQDGGRASSYNEQFF

d_gene: TRBD1
j_gene: TRBJ1-5
v_gene: TRBV2
abundance: NA
CDR3nt: TGTGCCAGCAGCTTGACAGGGGGAGGGCAGCCCCAGCATTTT
CDR3aa: CASSLTGGGQPQHF

d_gene: TRBD2
j_gene: TRBJ2-3
v_gene: TRBV25-1
abundance: NA
CDR3nt: TGTGCCAGCAGTGAACAAGCGGGAGGGCCGGCAGATACGCAGTATTTT
CDR3aa: CASSEQAGGPADTQYF

d_gene: TRBD1
j_gene: TRBJ2-5
v_gene: TRBV27
abundance: NA
CDR3nt: TGTGCCAGCAGGTTTACAGGGGGCCAAGAGACCCAGTACTTC
CDR3aa: CASRFTGGQETQYF

d_gene: TRBD1
j_gene: TRBJ2-5
v_gene: TRBV28
abundance: NA
CDR3nt: TGTGCCAGCAGGCCTGGACAGGGGGCTCGAGAGACCCAGTACTTC
CDR3aa: CASRPGQGARETQYF

d_gene: NA
j_gene: TRBJ2-7
v_gene: TRBV6-6
abundance: NA
CDR3nt: TGTGCCAGCAGTTACTGGGGGGCTTCCTACGAGCAGTACTTC
CDR3aa: CASSYWGASYEQYF

d_gene: NA
j_gene: TRBJ1-5
v_gene: TRBV6-5
abundance: NA
CDR3nt: TGTGCCAGCAGTTCGGACAGTCGGGTCATGCCCCAGCATTTT
CDR3aa: CASSSDSRVMPQHF

d_gene: NA
j_gene: TRBJ1-2
v_gene: TRBV5-1
abundance: NA
CDR3nt: TGCGCCAGCAGCTATACGCCGGGGATTGGGTATGGCTACACCTTC
CDR3aa: CASSYTPGIGYGYTF

d_gene: NA
j_gene: TRBJ1-1
v_gene: TRBV7-9
abundance: NA
CDR3nt: TGTGCCAGCAGCTTACCCAGGAACACTGAAGCTTTCTTT
CDR3aa: CASSLPRNTEAFF

d_gene: NA
j_gene: TRBJ1-2
v_gene: TRBV18
abundance: NA
CDR3nt: TGTGCCAGCTCACCGGGTTTAGATAACTATGGCTACACCTTC
CDR3aa: CASSPGLDNYGYTF

d_gene: NA
j_gene: TRBJ2-3
v_gene: TRBV6-5
abundance: NA
CDR3nt: TGTGCCAGCAGCCCTCGGGCAGATACGCAGTATTTT
CDR3aa: CASSPRADTQYF

d_gene: NA
j_gene: TRBJ1-5
v_gene: TRBV28
abundance: NA
CDR3nt: TGTGCCAGCAGTTCAGGGCAAGCAGTGCAGCCCCAGCATTTT
CDR3aa: CASSSGQAVQPQHF

d_gene: TRBD2
j_gene: TRBJ2-7
v_gene: TRBV27
abundance: NA
CDR3nt: TGTGCCAGCAGTTCGGGACTAGCGCTAGACTCCTACGAGCAGTACTTC
CDR3aa: CASSSGLALDSYEQYF

d_gene: TRBD1
j_gene: TRBJ1-3
v_gene: TRBV5-4
abundance: NA
CDR3nt: TGTGCCAGCAGCCGGGACAGCGACTCTGGAAACACCATATATTTT
CDR3aa: CASSRDSDSGNTIYF

d_gene: NA
j_gene: TRBJ2-3
v_gene: TRBV19
abundance: NA
CDR3nt: TGTGCCAGTAGTATTCTGGGGAAGGCTAGCACAGATACGCAGTATTTT
CDR3aa: CASSILGKASTDTQYF

d_gene: NA
j_gene: TRBJ2-2
v_gene: TRBV14
abundance: NA
CDR3nt: TGTGCCAGCAGTGTCCTGAACACCGGGGAGCTGTTTTTT
CDR3aa: CASSVLNTGELFF

d_gene: NA
j_gene: TRBJ1-4
v_gene: TRBV5-4
abundance: NA
CDR3nt: TGTGCCAGCAGCTTGGAAATGGACGAAAAACTGTTTTTT
CDR3aa: CASSLEMDEKLFF

d_gene: TRBD1
j_gene: TRBJ1-1
v_gene: TRBV5-4
abundance: NA
CDR3nt: TGTGCCAGCCCCTCCTACAGGGGGCGATTTGACACTGAAGCTTTCTTT
CDR3aa: CASPSYRGRFDTEAFF

d_gene: NA
j_gene: TRBJ2-1
v_gene: TRBV21-1
abundance: NA
CDR3nt: TGTGCCACCCGAGAGCAAGGCTCCTACAATGAGCAGTTCTTC
CDR3aa: CATREQGSYNEQFF

d_gene: NA
j_gene: TRBJ2-2
v_gene: TRBV6-4
abundance: few
CDR3nt: TGTGCCAGCAGTGAGGCCCCGGGACAAAACACCGGGGAGCTGTTTTTT
CDR3aa: CASSEAPGQNTGELFF

d_gene: NA
j_gene: TRBJ1-1
v_gene: TRBV6-1
abundance: NA
CDR3nt: TGTGCCAGCAGTGGTTACCGGCAAGGAGGGATGAACACTGAAGCTTTCTTT
CDR3aa: CASSGYRQGGMNTEAFF

d_gene: TRBD1
j_gene: TRBJ2-1
v_gene: TRBV4-2
abundance: NA
CDR3nt: TGTGCCAGCAGCACCACAGGGGTTGAGCAGTTCTTC
CDR3aa: CASSTTGVEQFF

d_gene: NA
j_gene: TRBJ2-7
v_gene: TRBV20-1
abundance: NA
CDR3nt: TGCAGTGCTAGAGCCTACGAGCAGTACTTC
CDR3aa: CSARAYEQYF

d_gene: NA
j_gene: TRBJ2-7
v_gene: TRBV6-1
abundance: NA
CDR3nt: TGTGCCAGCACCGAAAGGGGTGAGGGCGAGCAGTACTTC
CDR3aa: CASTERGEGEQYF

d_gene: TRBD2
j_gene: TRBJ2-5
v_gene: TRBV5-4
abundance: NA
CDR3nt: TGTGCCAGCAGCCGTAGCGGGAGCAACTATCAAGAGACCCAGTACTTC
CDR3aa: CASSRSGSNYQETQYF

d_gene: NA
j_gene: TRBJ1-2
v_gene: TRBV14
abundance: NA
CDR3nt: TGTGCCAGCAGCGCCTCAGGGCGTGGCTACACCTTC
CDR3aa: CASSASGRGYTF

d_gene: NA
j_gene: TRBJ2-1
v_gene: TRBV7-2
abundance: NA
CDR3nt: TGTGCCAGCAGCTTAGAGTCTTGGGGAAATGAGCAGTTCTTC
CDR3aa: CASSLESWGNEQFF

d_gene: NA
j_gene: TRBJ2-2
v_gene: TRBV30
abundance: NA
CDR3nt: TGTGCCTGGAGTCCTACTACCGCCCGGGACACCGGGGAGCTGTTTTTT
CDR3aa: CAWSPTTARDTGELFF

d_gene: NA
j_gene: TRBJ2-1
v_gene: TRBV7-2
abundance: NA
CDR3nt: TGTGCCAGCACCCGATTGCGAGCGGCCAATGAGCAGTTCTTC
CDR3aa: CASTRLRAANEQFF

d_gene: NA
j_gene: TRBJ2-1
v_gene: TRBV5-1
abundance: once
CDR3nt: TGCGCCAGCAGCGAGATAGCGCAGCATTACAATGAGCAGTTCTTC
CDR3aa: CASSEIAQHYNEQFF

d_gene: TRBD2
j_gene: TRBJ2-1
v_gene: TRBV14
abundance: NA
CDR3nt: TGTGCCAGCAGCCAATATCTGGCGGGAGGGCCGGGGCAGTTCTTC
CDR3aa: CASSQYLAGGPGQFF

d_gene: NA
j_gene: TRBJ2-1
v_gene: TRBV27
abundance: NA
CDR3nt: TGTGCCAGCAGTTTATACAGGCACAATGAGCAGTTCTTC
CDR3aa: CASSLYRHNEQFF